This entry concerns a single T cell receptor beta chain. This entry belongs to a study of T cell changes during pregnancy in multiple sclerosis. V lost 2 bases and J 9 bases, leaving 20 bases between the germline ends. This CDR3 has 16 residues. In germline, CDR1 is SGHNT, CDR2 YENEEA. Using immunoSEQ multiplex PCR, the repertoire was profiled, and TCRdb retains in-frame clones only, with some absent. Among some 110,000 clones, about 90% were seen once, and the ten largest hold about 1.6%. Material: peripheral blood, obtained before pregnancy. The gene calls are TRBV11-3 and TRBJ2-1, with D possibly TRBD2 on 6 matching bases. The clonotype was recovered from a female donor with multiple sclerosis, enrolled in a pregnancy study. The CDR3 DNA reads TGTGCCAGCAGCTTACGGGGCGGGGCCACCCGAGGTGAGCAGTTCTTC. This encodes CASSLRGGATRGEQFF.